A single sample gave rise to the 12 T cell receptor beta chains below, sequenced in a study of CD8 T cells in ankylosing spondylitis (dated by TCRdb to the late 2010s). Receptor libraries were prepared by 5' RACE. TCRdb lists the instrument as Illumina HiSeq 2500. The public sequencing data were trimmed at Q25 with fastp and processed into clonotypes with MiXCR by TCRdb, which kept only in-frame beta chains. Entries that share a CDR3 protein sequence are merged under the most common genes and DNA. This sample gives about 88,000 distinct CDR3 sequences in total; roughly 30% of them show up just once. The ten most abundant clones make up roughly three fifths of the sample. Sequenced sample: blood, either unsorted or a sorted T cell fraction (not recorded which). The receptor set was obtained from a male donor with ankylosing spondylitis or in good health (not recorded which).

This clonotype was counted a few times. This chain links TRBV15 with TRBJ1-6, with D unclear. Germline CDR1 reads LNHNV; CDR2 reads YYDKDF (reference sequence). This CDR3 has 14 residues. V was trimmed by 3 bases and J by 0 bases, leaving 3 bases between them. The DNA for the CDR3 is TGTGCCACCAGCAGGACCTCCTATAATTCACCCCTCCACTTT. It codes for CATSRTSYNSPLHF.

V is TRBV11-2 and J is TRBJ2-1; D is possibly TRBD1 or TRBD2 (6 bases each). The germline gives CDR1 SGHAT, CDR2 FQNNGV. Trimming cost V 5 bases and J 6 bases, with 23 bases left between them. The CDR3 consists of 17 residues. CDR3 loop: CASSPTERGAGLNEQFF. CDR3 sequence (DNA): TGTGCCAGCAGCCCAACAGAGAGGGGGGCCGGTCTCAATGAGCAGTTCTTC.

The V gene is TRBV6-1, the J gene TRBJ2-1; no firm D call. The CDR3 is 13 residues long. V lost 6 bases to trimming and J lost 2 bases, with 8 bases between them. Germline V gives CDR1 MNHNS, CDR2 SASEGT. The CDR3 protein is CASSEVAYNEQFF. CDR3 DNA: TGTGCCAGCAGCGAGGTTGCCTACAATGAGCAGTTCTTC.

V and J are TRBV20-1 and TRBJ2-1; D is possibly TRBD2 (6 bases). Between the trimmed V and J ends, which lost 4 bases and 5 bases, there was a span of 9 bases. CDR3 length equals 12 residues. CDR1 DFQATT and CDR2 SNEGSKA come from the germline V gene (reference sequence). The CDR3 nucleotides read TGCAGTGCTACGCGGGATAACAATGAGCAGTTCTTC. Residues: CSATRDNNEQFF.

The CDR3 DNA sequence: TGTGCCAGCAGTTTAACCGTCGACGGAGAGCAGTACTTC. It specifies CASSLTVDGEQYF. J is TRBJ2-7 and V is TRBV12-3 or TRBV12-4; no firm D call. The CDR3 consists of 13 residues. V lost 2 bases to trimming and J lost 7 bases, with 12 bases between them.

This clonotype was seen ten or more times. This rearrangement joins TRBV7-2 to TRBJ2-1, with TRBD2 matching over 9 bases. The CDR3 length is 17 residues. V lost 5 bases to trimming and J lost 2 bases; unmatched junction nucleotides: 10. Germline V gene sequence: CDR1 SGHTA, CDR2 FQGNSA. In DNA form, the CDR3 reads TGTGCCAGCAGCCCCCAAGCGGGGGGCCCACCCTACAATGAGCAGTTCTTC. Translating it yields CASSPQAGGPPYNEQFF.

This clonotype was seen more than once but under ten times. CDR3 nucleotides: TGCGCCAGCAGCTTGAAACTGGGACTAGCGGGGGAAGGGTACGAGCAGTACTTC. Its protein product is CASSLKLGLAGEGYEQYF. V is TRBV5-1 and J is TRBJ2-7, with TRBD2 matching 14 bases. Germline-derived CDR1 and CDR2 are SGHRS and YFSETQ. The CDR3 sequence is 18 residues long. The ends lost 1 base at V and 4 bases at J; junction bases unmatched: 10. Based on the CDR3 plus reference TRBV5-1 and TRBJ2-7, the full variable domain is KAGVTQTPRYLIKTRGQQVTLSCSPISGHRSVSWYQQTPGQGLQFLFEYFSETQRNKGNFPGRFSGRQFSNSRSEMNVSTLELGDSALYLCASSLKLGLAGEGYEQYFGPGTRLTVT.

J is TRBJ2-1 and V is TRBV12-1; the DNA was not compared with TRBD2, the D call given in the table. TRBV12-1 is designated a pseudogene. The CDR3 is 19 amino acids. The CDR3 DNA sequence: TGTGCCAGCAGCAAGACCCCCGGGGTAGCGGGGGGGAAGTACAATGAGCAGTTCTTC. Translating gives CASSKTPGVAGGKYNEQFF.

The sample holds a few counts of this clonotype. This rearrangement joins TRBV4-1 to TRBJ1-2, with 7 bases that match TRBD1. The V gene's germline CDR1 is MGHRA and CDR2 YSYEKL. V shed 1 base, J shed 0 bases, and the junction held 5 bases outside the gene matches. The CDR3 spans 16 residues. CDR3 DNA: TGCGCCAGCAGCCAAGTGACAGGGCTGGCTAACTATGGCTACACCTTC. Amino acids: CASSQVTGLANYGYTF.

This chain uses TRBV20-1 with TRBJ1-1; D gene unclear. V was pared by 5 bases and J by 0 bases, with 10 bases between. The CDR3 runs 13 residues. Germline CDR1 DFQATT, CDR2 SNEGSKA (reference sequence). CDR3 loop: CSAPGNLNTEAFF. DNA for the CDR3: TGCAGTGCTCCGGGGAATTTGAACACTGAAGCTTTCTTT.

J is TRBJ2-1 and V is TRBV7-3, with TRBD1 matching over 7 bases. Losses at the gene ends were 5 bases for V and 9 bases for J; bases not matched to a gene: 19. The CDR3 has 17 residues. The germline V gene has CDR1 SGHTA and CDR2 FQGTGA. The CDR3 coding sequence is TGTGCCAGCAGCCGAAATGTAGAAGGGGGCAGCGGAAGTGAGCAGTTCTTC. Protein sequence: CASSRNVEGGSGSEQFF.

The rearrangement joins TRBV6-1 to TRBJ1-3, with 7 bases matching TRBD1. Trimming cost V 5 bases and J 2 bases; bases outside gene matches: 3. This CDR3 spans 14 amino acids. CDR1 is MNHNS, CDR2 SASEGT, per germline. As DNA, the CDR3 is TGTGCCAGCAGTCCCACAGGGGCTGGAAACACCATATATTTT. Translated, it gives CASSPTGAGNTIYF.